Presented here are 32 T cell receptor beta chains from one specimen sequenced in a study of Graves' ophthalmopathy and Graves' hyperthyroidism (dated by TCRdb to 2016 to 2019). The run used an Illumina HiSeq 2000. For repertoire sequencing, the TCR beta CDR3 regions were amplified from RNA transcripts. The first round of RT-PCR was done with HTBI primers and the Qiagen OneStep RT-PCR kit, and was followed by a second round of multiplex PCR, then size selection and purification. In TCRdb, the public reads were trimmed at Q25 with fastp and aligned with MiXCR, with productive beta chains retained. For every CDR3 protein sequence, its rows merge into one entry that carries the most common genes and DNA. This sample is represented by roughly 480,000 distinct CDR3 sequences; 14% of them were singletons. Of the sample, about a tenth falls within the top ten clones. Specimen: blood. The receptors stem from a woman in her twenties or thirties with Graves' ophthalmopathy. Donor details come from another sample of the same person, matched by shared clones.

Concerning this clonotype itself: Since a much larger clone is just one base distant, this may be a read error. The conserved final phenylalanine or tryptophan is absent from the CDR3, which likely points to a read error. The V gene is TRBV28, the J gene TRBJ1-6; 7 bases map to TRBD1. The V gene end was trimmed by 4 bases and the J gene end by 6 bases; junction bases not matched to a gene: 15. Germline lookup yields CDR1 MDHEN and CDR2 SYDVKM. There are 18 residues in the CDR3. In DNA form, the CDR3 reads TGTGCCAGCAGTTATTCCATCCTCGCCGGGACAGCTAATTCACCCCTCCACGTT. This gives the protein CASSYSILAGTANSPLHV.

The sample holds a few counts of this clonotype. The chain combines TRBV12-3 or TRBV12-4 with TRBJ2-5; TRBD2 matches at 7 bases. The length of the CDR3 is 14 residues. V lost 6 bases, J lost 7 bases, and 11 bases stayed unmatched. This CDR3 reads CASSPGGSGGTQYF. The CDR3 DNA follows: TGTGCCAGCAGCCCCGGGGGGAGTGGCGGGACCCAGTACTTC.

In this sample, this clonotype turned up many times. The CDR3 here is CASTPRDRTSNQPQHF. CDR3 in DNA: TGTGCCAGTACCCCACGGGACAGAACTAGCAATCAGCCCCAGCATTTT. The gene calls are TRBV19 and TRBJ1-5; 7 bases map to TRBD1. This CDR3 is built from 16 residues. V was clipped by 7 bases and J by 0 bases; unmatched bases: 9. Germline loops: CDR1 LNHDA, CDR2 SQIVND (reference sequence).

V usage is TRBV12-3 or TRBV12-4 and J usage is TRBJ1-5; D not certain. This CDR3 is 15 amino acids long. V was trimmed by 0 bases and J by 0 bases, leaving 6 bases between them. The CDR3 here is CASSLARDSNQPQHF. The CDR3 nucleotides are TGTGCCAGCAGTTTAGCGAGGGATAGCAATCAGCCCCAGCATTTT.

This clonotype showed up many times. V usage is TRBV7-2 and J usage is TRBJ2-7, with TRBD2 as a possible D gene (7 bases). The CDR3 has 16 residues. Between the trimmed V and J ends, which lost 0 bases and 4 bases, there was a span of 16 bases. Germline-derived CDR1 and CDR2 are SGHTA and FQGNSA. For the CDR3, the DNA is TGTGCCAGCAGCTTAGCGGGGGGGCTATTCAAATACGAGCAGTACTTC. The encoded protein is CASSLAGGLFKYEQYF.

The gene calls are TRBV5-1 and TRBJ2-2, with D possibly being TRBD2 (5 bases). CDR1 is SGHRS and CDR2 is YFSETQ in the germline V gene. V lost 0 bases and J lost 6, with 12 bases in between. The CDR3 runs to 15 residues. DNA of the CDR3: TGCGCCAGCAGCTTGGCCGGTGCGGGCTCCGGGGAGCTGTTTTTT. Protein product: CASSLAGAGSGELFF.

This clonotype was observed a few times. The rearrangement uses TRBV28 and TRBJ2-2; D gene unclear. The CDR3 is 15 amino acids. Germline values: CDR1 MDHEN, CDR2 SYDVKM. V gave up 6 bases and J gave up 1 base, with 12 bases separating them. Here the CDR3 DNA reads TGTGCCAGCAGAATTGGATCATTGAACACCGGGGAGCTGTTTTTT. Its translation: CASRIGSLNTGELFF.

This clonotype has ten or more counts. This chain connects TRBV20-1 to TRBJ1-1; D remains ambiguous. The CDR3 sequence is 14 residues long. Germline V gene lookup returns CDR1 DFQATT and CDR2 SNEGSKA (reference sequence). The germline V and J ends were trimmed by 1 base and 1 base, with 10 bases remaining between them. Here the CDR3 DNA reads TGCAGTGCTAGAGTGAGGGAGGCGAACACTGAAGCTTTCTTT. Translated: CSARVREANTEAFF.

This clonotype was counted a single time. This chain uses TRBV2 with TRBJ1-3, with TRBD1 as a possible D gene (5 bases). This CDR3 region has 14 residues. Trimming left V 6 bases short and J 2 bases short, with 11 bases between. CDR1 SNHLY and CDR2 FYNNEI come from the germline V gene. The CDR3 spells CASSLTGPGNTIYF. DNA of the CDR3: TGTGCCAGCAGCCTAACAGGACCTGGAAACACCATATATTTT.

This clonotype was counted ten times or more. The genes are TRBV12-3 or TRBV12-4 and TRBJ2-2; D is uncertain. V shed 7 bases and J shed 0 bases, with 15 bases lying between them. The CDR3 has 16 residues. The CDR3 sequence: CASIPSRRTNTGELFF. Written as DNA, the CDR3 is TGTGCCAGCATCCCCAGCAGACGGACGAACACCGGGGAGCTGTTTTTT.

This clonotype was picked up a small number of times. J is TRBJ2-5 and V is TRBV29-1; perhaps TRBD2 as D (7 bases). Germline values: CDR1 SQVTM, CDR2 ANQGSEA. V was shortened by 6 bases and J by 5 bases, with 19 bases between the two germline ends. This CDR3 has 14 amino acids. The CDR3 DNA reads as TGCAGCGTGACGGGGGGCCTTACAAAGGAGACCCAGTACTTC. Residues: CSVTGGLTKETQYF.

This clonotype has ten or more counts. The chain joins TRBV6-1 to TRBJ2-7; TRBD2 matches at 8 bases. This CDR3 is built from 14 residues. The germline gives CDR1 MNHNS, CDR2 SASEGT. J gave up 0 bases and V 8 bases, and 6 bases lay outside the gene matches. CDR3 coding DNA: TGTGCCAGCGGACCAAGCGGGAGCTCCTACGAGCAGTACTTC. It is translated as CASGPSGSSYEQYF.

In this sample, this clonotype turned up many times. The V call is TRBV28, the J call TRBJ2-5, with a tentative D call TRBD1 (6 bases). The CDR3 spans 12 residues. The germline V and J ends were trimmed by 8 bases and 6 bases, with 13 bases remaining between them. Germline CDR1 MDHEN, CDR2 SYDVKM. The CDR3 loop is CASGDRSKTQYF. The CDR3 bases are TGTGCCAGCGGCGACAGGTCTAAGACCCAGTACTTC.

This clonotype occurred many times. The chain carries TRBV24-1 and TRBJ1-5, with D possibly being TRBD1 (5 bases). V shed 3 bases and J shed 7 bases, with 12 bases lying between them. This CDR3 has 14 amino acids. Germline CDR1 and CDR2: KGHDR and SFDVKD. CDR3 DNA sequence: TGTGCCACCAGTGATGCAGGGATGGGACAGCCCCAGCATTTT. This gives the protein CATSDAGMGQPQHF.

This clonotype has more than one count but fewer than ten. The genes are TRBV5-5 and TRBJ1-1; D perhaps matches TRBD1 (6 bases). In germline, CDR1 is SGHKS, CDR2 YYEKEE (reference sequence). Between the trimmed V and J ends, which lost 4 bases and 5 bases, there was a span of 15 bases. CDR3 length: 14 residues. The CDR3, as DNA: TGTGCCAGCAGCCGATCGTACAGGGTTACTGAAGCTTTCTTT. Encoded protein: CASSRSYRVTEAFF.

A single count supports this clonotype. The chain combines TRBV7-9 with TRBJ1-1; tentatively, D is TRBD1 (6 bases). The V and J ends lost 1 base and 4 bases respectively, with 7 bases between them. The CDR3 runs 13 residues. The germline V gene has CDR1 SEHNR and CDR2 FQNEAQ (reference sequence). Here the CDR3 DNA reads TGTGCCAGCAGCTTAGAGGACAGCACTGAAGCTTTCTTT. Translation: CASSLEDSTEAFF.

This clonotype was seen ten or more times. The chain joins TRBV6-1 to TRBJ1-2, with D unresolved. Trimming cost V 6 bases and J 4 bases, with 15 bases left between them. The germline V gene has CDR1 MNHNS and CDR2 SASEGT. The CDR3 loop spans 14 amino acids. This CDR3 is CASRSPGSTYGYTF. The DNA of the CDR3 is TGTGCCAGCAGATCGCCGGGGTCAACCTATGGCTACACCTTC.

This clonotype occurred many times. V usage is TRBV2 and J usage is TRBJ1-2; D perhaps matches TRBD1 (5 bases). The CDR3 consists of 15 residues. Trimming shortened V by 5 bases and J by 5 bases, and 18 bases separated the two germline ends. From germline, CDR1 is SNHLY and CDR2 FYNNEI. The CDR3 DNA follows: TGTGCCAGCAGTCAGAGGACGGGGACGACATATGGCTACACCTTC. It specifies CASSQRTGTTYGYTF. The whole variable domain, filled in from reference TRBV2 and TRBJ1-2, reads EPEVTQTPSHQVTQMGQEVILRCVPISNHLYFYWYRQILGQKVEFLVSFYNNEISEKSEIFDDQFSVERPDGSNFTLKIRSTKLEDSAMYFCASSQRTGTTYGYTFGSGTRLTVV.

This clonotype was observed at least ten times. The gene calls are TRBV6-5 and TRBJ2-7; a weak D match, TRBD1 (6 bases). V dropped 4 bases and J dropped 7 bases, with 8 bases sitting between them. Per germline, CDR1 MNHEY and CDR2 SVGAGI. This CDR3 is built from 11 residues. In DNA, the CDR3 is TGTGCCAGCAGTTCCGGGACAGAGCAGTACTTC. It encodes CASSSGTEQYF.

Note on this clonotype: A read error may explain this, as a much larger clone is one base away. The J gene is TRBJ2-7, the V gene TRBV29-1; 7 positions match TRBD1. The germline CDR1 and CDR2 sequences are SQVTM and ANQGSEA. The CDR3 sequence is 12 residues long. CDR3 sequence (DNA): TGCAGCGTGGGACAGAGCTCCTACGAGCACTACTTC. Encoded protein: CSVGQSSYEHYF.

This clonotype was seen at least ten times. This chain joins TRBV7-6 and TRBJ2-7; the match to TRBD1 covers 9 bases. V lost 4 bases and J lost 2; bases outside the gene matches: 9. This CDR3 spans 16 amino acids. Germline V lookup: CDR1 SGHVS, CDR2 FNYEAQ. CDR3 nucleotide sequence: TGTGCCAGCAGCTCCGGGACAGGGTTCGAAACCTACGAGCAGTACTTC. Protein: CASSSGTGFETYEQYF.

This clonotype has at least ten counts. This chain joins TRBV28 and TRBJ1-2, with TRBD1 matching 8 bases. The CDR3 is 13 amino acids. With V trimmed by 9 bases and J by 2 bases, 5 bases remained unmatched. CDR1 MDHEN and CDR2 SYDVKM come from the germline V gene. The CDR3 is CASTQGANYGYTF. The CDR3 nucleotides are TGTGCCAGTACGCAGGGGGCGAACTATGGCTACACCTTC.

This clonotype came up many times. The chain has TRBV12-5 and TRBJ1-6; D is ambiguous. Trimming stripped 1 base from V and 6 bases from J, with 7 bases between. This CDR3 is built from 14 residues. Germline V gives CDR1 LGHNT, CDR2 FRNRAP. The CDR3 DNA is TGTGCTAGTGGTTTGGGGCAGGTTAATTCACCCCTCCACTTT. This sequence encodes CASGLGQVNSPLHF.

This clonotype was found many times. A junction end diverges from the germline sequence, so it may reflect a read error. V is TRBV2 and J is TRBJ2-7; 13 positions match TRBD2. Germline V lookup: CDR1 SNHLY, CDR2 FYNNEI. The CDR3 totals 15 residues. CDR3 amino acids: CASSPTGTSGTTANF. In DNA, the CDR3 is TGTGCCAGCAGTCCTACCGGGACTAGCGGGACTACTGCGAACTTC.

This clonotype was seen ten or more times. This CDR3 is CASSELLGDNQPQHF. The CDR3 DNA reads TGTGCCAGCAGTGAATTGCTGGGGGACAATCAGCCCCAGCATTTT. The V gene is TRBV6-1, the J gene TRBJ1-5; a possible D gene is TRBD1 (5 bases). The CDR3 is 15 amino acids. From germline, CDR1 is MNHNS and CDR2 SASEGT. V shed 2 bases and J shed 3 bases, with 11 bases lying between them.

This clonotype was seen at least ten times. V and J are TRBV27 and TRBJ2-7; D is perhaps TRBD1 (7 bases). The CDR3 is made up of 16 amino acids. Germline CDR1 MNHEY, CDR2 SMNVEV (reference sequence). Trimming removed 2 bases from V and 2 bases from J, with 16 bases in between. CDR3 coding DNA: TGTGCCAGCAGTTTAACAGGGGAGGATGAAACCTACGAGCAGTACTTC. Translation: CASSLTGEDETYEQYF.

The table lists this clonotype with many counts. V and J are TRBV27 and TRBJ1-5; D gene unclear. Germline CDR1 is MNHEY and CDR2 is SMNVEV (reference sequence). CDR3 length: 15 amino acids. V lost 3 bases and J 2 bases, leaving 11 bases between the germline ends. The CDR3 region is CASSLGSVGNQPQHF. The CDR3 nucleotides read TGTGCCAGCAGTTTGGGGTCAGTTGGCAATCAGCCCCAGCATTTT.

The CDR3: CASSDSLQGVTFF. CDR3 sequence (DNA): TGTGCCAGCAGTGACTCCCTCCAGGGGGTGACTTTCTTT. The chain links TRBV6-4 to TRBJ1-1; TRBD1 aligns across 7 bases. The CDR3 is made up of 13 amino acids. The ends lost 0 bases at V and 12 bases at J; junction bases unmatched: 7. CDR1 is MRHNA, CDR2 SNTAGT, per germline.

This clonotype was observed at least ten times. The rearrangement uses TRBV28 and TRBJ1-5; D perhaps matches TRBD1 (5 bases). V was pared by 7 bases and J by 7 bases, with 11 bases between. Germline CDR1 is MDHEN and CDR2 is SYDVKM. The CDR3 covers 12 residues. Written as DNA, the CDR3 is TGTGCCAGCACTCCGGGGGGACAGCCCCAGCATTTT. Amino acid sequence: CASTPGGQPQHF.

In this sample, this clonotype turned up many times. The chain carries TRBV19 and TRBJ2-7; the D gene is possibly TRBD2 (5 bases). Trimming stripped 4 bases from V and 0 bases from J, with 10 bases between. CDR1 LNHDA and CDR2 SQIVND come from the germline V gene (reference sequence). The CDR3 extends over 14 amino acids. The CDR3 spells CASSKRDLSYEQYF. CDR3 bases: TGTGCCAGTAGTAAGAGGGATCTCTCCTACGAGCAGTACTTC.

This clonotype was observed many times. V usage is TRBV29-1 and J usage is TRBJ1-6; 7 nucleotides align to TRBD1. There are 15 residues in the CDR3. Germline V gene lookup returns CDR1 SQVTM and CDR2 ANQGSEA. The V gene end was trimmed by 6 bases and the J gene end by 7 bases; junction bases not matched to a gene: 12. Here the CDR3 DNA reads TGCAGCGTCGCAGCAACTACAGGGGCCAATTCACCCCTCCACTTT. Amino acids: CSVAATTGANSPLHF.

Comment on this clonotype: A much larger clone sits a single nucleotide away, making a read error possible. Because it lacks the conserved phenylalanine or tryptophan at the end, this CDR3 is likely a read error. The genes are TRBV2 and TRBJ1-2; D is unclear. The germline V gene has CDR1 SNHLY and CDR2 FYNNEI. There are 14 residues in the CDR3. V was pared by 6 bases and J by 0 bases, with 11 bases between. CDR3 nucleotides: TGTGCCAGCAGCTGGACGGAGGCTAACTATGGCTACACCGTC. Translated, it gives CASSWTEANYGYTV.